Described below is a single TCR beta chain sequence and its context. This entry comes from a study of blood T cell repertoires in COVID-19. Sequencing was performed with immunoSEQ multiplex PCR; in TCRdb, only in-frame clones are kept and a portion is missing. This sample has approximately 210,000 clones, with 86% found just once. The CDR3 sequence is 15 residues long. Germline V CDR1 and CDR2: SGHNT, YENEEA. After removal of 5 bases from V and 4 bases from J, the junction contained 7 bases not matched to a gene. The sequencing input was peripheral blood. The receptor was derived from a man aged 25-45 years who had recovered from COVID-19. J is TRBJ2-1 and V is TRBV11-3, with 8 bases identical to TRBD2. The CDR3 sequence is CASSPAGVAYNEQFF. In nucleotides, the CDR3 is TGTGCCAGCAGCCCAGCGGGGGTAGCATACAATGAGCAGTTCTTC.